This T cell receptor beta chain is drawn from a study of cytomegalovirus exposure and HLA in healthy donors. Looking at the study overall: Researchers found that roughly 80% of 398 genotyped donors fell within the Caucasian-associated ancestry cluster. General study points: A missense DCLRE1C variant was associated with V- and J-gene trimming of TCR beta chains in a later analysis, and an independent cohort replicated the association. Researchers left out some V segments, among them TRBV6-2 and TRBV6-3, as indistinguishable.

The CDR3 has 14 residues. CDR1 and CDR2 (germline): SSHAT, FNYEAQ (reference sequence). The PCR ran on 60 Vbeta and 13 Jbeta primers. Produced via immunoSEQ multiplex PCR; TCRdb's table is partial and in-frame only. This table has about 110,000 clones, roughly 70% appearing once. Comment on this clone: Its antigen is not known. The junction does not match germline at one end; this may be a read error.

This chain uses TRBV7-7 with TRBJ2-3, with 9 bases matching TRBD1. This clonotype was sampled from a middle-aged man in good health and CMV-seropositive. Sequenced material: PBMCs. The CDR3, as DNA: TGTGCTAGCAGCTTAGGGGACAGGGTTGATACGCAGTATTTT. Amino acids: CASSLGDRVDTQYF. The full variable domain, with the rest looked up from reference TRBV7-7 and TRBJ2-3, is GAGVSQSPRYKVTKRGQDVTLRCDPISSHATLYWYQQALGQGPEFLTYFNYEAQPDKSGLPSDRFSAERPEGSISTLTIQRTEQRDSAMYRCASSLGDRVDTQYFGPGTRLTVL.